A single sample gave rise to the 30 T cell receptor beta chains below, sequenced in a study of shared clonotypes between healthy human individuals. Method: immunoSEQ multiplex PCR; TCRdb's copy keeps in-frame clones and lacks some. This table has over 1.5 million clones, under 99% appearing once. Input material: naive CD4+ T cells sorted from blood. Subset meaning: CD45RA+ positively selected. These receptor sequences come from a man aged 25-45 years in good health.

The genes are TRBV12-5 and TRBJ1-1, with D hard to call. The germline V and J ends were trimmed by 3 bases and 4 bases, with 9 bases remaining between them. The CDR3 totals 13 residues. Per the germline V gene, CDR1 is LGHNT and CDR2 is FRNRAP. CDR3 coding DNA: TGTGCTAGTGGTTTCGGGATGGGCACTGAAGCTTTCTTT. It is translated as CASGFGMGTEAFF. Filled out from reference TRBV12-5 and TRBJ1-1, the complete variable domain reads DARVTQTPRHKVTEMGQEVTMRCQPILGHNTVFWYRQTMMQGLELLAYFRNRAPLDDSGMPKDRFSAEMPDATLATLKIQPSEPRDSAVYFCASGFGMGTEAFFGQGTRLTVV.

Only a few counts were recorded for this clone. The V gene is TRBV7-9, the J gene TRBJ2-2; the match to TRBD1 covers 8 bases. The CDR3 is 15 amino acids. V gave up 5 bases and J gave up 8 bases; unmatched junction bases: 10. Germline V gene lookup returns CDR1 SEHNR and CDR2 FQNEAQ (reference sequence). CDR3 sequence reads: CASSTGTGQIGELFF. The CDR3 DNA is TGTGCCAGCAGCACCGGGACAGGTCAGATAGGGGAGCTGTTTTTT.

In its sample, this clone was seen once. This chain joins TRBV9 and TRBJ2-1; 7 bases line up with TRBD2. The germline V gene encodes CDR1 SGDLS and CDR2 YYNGEE. The CDR3 has 14 amino acids. The J segment lost 7 bases and the V segment lost 5 bases, leaving 9 bases of the junction unmatched. CDR3 nucleotides: TGTGCCAGCAGTGGGCTAGCGGCAGGGAATGAGCAGTTCTTC. Translating gives CASSGLAAGNEQFF.

The gene calls are TRBV5-1 and TRBJ2-7; D is undetermined. V was cut by 2 bases and J by 0 bases, with 18 bases left in between. CDR1 and CDR2 (germline): SGHRS, YFSETQ. The CDR3 extends over 17 amino acids. CDR3 loop: CASSFGWLGLSSYEQYF. The CDR3 DNA reads as TGCGCCAGCAGCTTCGGGTGGCTAGGGTTGAGCTCCTACGAGCAGTACTTC.

This rearrangement joins TRBV11-2 to TRBJ2-3, with 12 bases identical to TRBD2. Unmatched junction bases numbered 7, after V lost 6 bases and J lost 0 bases. There are 17 residues in the CDR3. Germline CDR1 and CDR2: SGHAT and FQNNGV. CDR3 sequence: CASRRGLAGASTDTQYF. In DNA form, the CDR3 reads TGTGCCAGCAGAAGGGGACTAGCGGGTGCTAGCACAGATACGCAGTATTTT.

The rearrangement uses TRBV11-2 and TRBJ2-7, with TRBD1 matching over 7 bases. In germline, CDR1 is SGHAT, CDR2 FQNNGV. Trimming removed 1 base from V and 1 base from J; junction bases left unmatched: 4. The CDR3 has 15 residues. CDR3 coding DNA: TGTGCCAGCAGCTTAGGTAGGGGGCTTTCCTACGAGCAGTACTTC. It translates to CASSLGRGLSYEQYF.

In the case of this clone: This CDR3 is also generated by other DNA sequences in the sample. This chain joins TRBV20-1 and TRBJ2-7; D unresolved. The CDR3 is made up of 11 amino acids. Trimming took 0 bases from V and 6 from J, leaving 6 bases between them. Looked up from germline, CDR1 is DFQATT and CDR2 is SNEGSKA (reference sequence). CDR3 loop: CSARDGAEQYF. The CDR3 nucleotides read TGCAGTGCTAGAGATGGAGCCGAGCAGTACTTC.

The CDR3 sequence: CASSSLPVGGGEETQYF. The CDR3 DNA follows: TGTGCCAGCAGCTCGTTACCAGTGGGAGGAGGGGAGGAGACCCAGTACTTC. The V and J genes are TRBV7-3 and TRBJ2-5; D is perhaps TRBD2 (6 bases). Trimming stripped 4 bases from V and 5 bases from J, with 23 bases between. Per germline, CDR1 SGHTA and CDR2 FQGTGA. The CDR3 extends over 17 amino acids.

The chain joins TRBV4-3 to TRBJ2-1, with TRBD2 identical over 11 bases. This CDR3 contains 19 residues. CDR1 is LGHNA and CDR2 is YSLEER in the germline V gene. After removal of 2 bases from V and 3 bases from J, the junction contained 12 bases not matched to a gene. This CDR3 is CASSQQLAGGPRGYNEQFF. The CDR3 DNA reads as TGCGCCAGCAGCCAACAGCTAGCGGGAGGCCCCCGGGGCTACAATGAGCAGTTCTTC.

J is TRBJ1-3 and V is TRBV14; D is uncertain. V shed 1 base and J shed 2 bases, with 3 bases lying between them. Germline CDR1 and CDR2: SGHDN and FVKESK. The CDR3 spans 13 residues. This chain's CDR3 is CASSQVPGNTIYF. CDR3 coding DNA: TGTGCCAGCAGCCAAGTACCTGGAAACACCATATATTTT.

This chain joins TRBV27 and TRBJ2-1; D is possibly TRBD1 (9 bases). CDR1 is MNHEY, CDR2 SMNVEV, per germline (reference sequence). The CDR3 spans 17 residues. V lost 4 bases and J 1 base, leaving 17 bases between the germline ends. The CDR3 DNA follows: TGTGCCAGCAGTTCCCGCGGGGGGACAGGGTCCTACAATGAGCAGTTCTTC. Translation: CASSSRGGTGSYNEQFF.

Details on this clone: Additional DNA sequences in this sample encode the identical CDR3. The V gene is TRBV28, the J gene TRBJ2-7; TRBD1 aligns across 9 bases. Germline V gene sequence: CDR1 MDHEN, CDR2 SYDVKM. The CDR3 runs 13 residues. V shed 6 bases, J shed 1 base, and the junction held 1 base outside the gene matches. The chain's CDR3 is CASRTGGSYEQYF. CDR3 nucleotides: TGTGCCAGCAGGACAGGGGGGTCCTACGAGCAGTACTTC.

The chain is built from TRBV18 and TRBJ1-2; 8 bases map to TRBD1. V lost 2 bases, J lost 6 bases, and 5 bases stayed unmatched. Germline values: CDR1 KGHSH, CDR2 LQKENI. The CDR3 spans 14 residues. The CDR3 is CASSPTGQVNGYTF. The CDR3 nucleotides are TGTGCCAGCTCACCAACGGGACAGGTGAATGGCTACACCTTC.

The rearrangement links TRBV28 to TRBJ2-7, with a weak D call TRBD2 (6 bases). CDR1 is MDHEN, CDR2 SYDVKM, per germline. The CDR3 is made up of 14 amino acids. V was trimmed by 6 bases and J by 11 bases, leaving 23 bases between them. The CDR3 DNA reads TGTGCCAGCAGCCCGGACACCTGGCGGGACTTCGAGTACTTC. Residues: CASSPDTWRDFEYF.

The chain recombines TRBV4-1 with TRBJ2-7; 9 nucleotides align to TRBD1. After removal of 1 base from V and 2 bases from J, the junction contained 6 bases not matched to a gene. The CDR3 is 16 residues long. Germline V CDR1 and CDR2: MGHRA, YSYEKL. CDR3 sequence reads: CASSQAGTGKPYEQYF. In nucleotides, the CDR3 is TGCGCCAGCAGCCAAGCCGGGACAGGGAAACCCTACGAGCAGTACTTC.

The rearrangement uses TRBV18 and TRBJ1-1; D remains ambiguous. The CDR3 loop spans 16 amino acids. Germline V lookup: CDR1 KGHSH, CDR2 LQKENI. With 3 bases removed from V and 8 bases from J, the gap between germline ends came to 22 bases. Here the CDR3 DNA reads TGTGCCAGCTCACCGATTGGAACAGCGGCGGCAAGCGAAGCTTTCTTT. This codes for CASSPIGTAAASEAFF.

This clone has just one count. The gene calls are TRBV7-2 and TRBJ2-2, with D uncertain. CDR1 is SGHTA and CDR2 is FQGNSA in the germline V gene. The CDR3 length is 15 residues. V lost 4 bases and J 3 bases, leaving 12 bases between the germline ends. The CDR3 here is CASSSKTKHTGELFF. The DNA for the CDR3 is TGTGCCAGCAGCTCCAAGACCAAACACACCGGGGAGCTGTTTTTT.

The genes are TRBV15 and TRBJ2-7; TRBD2 matches 11 bases. J lost 5 bases, V lost 2 bases, and 2 bases had no gene match. The CDR3 loop spans 14 amino acids. Germline V gene sequence: CDR1 LNHNV, CDR2 YYDKDF (reference sequence). CDR3 amino acids: CATSRRGLADEQYF. The CDR3 nucleotides are TGTGCCACCAGCAGAAGGGGACTAGCGGACGAGCAGTACTTC. The whole variable domain, filled in from reference TRBV15 and TRBJ2-7, reads DAMVIQNPRYQVTQFGKPVTLSCSQTLNHNVMYWYQQKSSQAPKLLFHYYDKDFNNEADTPDNFQSRRPNTSFCFLDIRSPGLGDTAMYLCATSRRGLADEQYFGPGTRLTVT.

The chain combines TRBV5-1 with TRBJ2-5; no definite D call. Germline V gene sequence: CDR1 SGHRS, CDR2 YFSETQ. The length of the CDR3 is 13 residues. V was trimmed by 6 bases and J by 5 bases, leaving 14 bases between them. The CDR3: CASKRSGSETQYF. The DNA of the CDR3 is TGCGCCAGCAAGAGGTCGGGTTCGGAGACCCAGTACTTC.

V and J are TRBV2 and TRBJ2-7; D tentatively reads TRBD1 or TRBD2 (6 bases each). The CDR3 has 14 residues. Trimming pared 3 bases from V and 6 bases from J, leaving 15 bases between. Germline CDR1 reads SNHLY; CDR2 reads FYNNEI. CDR3 in amino acids: CASSDGAEGVEQYF. DNA of the CDR3: TGTGCCAGCAGTGATGGGGCGGAGGGGGTCGAGCAGTACTTC.

This CDR3 reads CASSLKGPNSDTQYF. CDR3 nucleotides: TGTGCCAGCAGTTTAAAAGGACCGAATTCAGATACGCAGTATTTT. V usage is TRBV28 and J usage is TRBJ2-3; D is unclear. CDR1 is MDHEN and CDR2 is SYDVKM in the germline V gene. This CDR3 has 15 residues. With 2 bases removed from V and 4 bases from J, the gap between germline ends came to 13 bases.

The gene calls are TRBV7-5 and TRBJ2-7; the tabulated D call, TRBD1, remains unverified against the DNA. TRBV7-5 is reported as a pseudogene. CDR3 length equals 17 residues. CDR3 bases: TGTGTCAGAAGCTTTCCCCTAAAGGGACAGGGCCCCCACGAGCAGTACTTC. This gives the protein CVRSFPLKGQGPHEQYF.

The chain links TRBV5-1 to TRBJ2-1, with D uncertain. The CDR3 runs to 14 residues. With 4 bases removed from V and 8 bases from J, the gap between germline ends came to 16 bases. CDR1 is SGHRS and CDR2 is YFSETQ in the germline V gene. CDR3 nucleotide sequence: TGCGCCAGCAGCCTAGATAGGCCTAAGTATGAGCAGTTCTTC. Its protein is CASSLDRPKYEQFF.

This sequence joins TRBV18 and TRBJ2-2; D is undetermined. The V and J ends lost 3 bases and 2 bases respectively, with 7 bases between them. CDR3 size: 14 residues. Looked up from germline, CDR1 is KGHSH and CDR2 is LQKENI. The DNA of the CDR3 is TGTGCCAGCTCACCGAGTAGCAACACCGGGGAGCTGTTTTTT. Protein sequence: CASSPSSNTGELFF.

The gene calls are TRBV7-9 and TRBJ2-2; weak D call: TRBD1 (6 bases). CDR3 length equals 15 residues. V was cut by 5 bases and J by 4 bases, with 14 bases left in between. CDR1 and CDR2 (germline): SEHNR, FQNEAQ (reference sequence). The CDR3 nucleotides are TGTGCCAGCAGCCCTCCGGGACAAAGCACCGGGGAGCTGTTTTTT. Encoded protein: CASSPPGQSTGELFF.

The chain uses TRBV5-1 and TRBJ2-1; D gene unclear. Germline V gives CDR1 SGHRS, CDR2 YFSETQ. V lost 4 bases, J lost 0 bases, and 11 bases lay in between. The CDR3 is made up of 15 amino acids. The chain's CDR3 is CASSAPLSSYNEQFF. CDR3 bases: TGCGCCAGCAGCGCCCCACTGAGCTCCTACAATGAGCAGTTCTTC.

The chain links TRBV2 to TRBJ1-2, with D perhaps TRBD1 (5 bases). The germline gives CDR1 SNHLY, CDR2 FYNNEI. The CDR3 totals 11 residues. Trimming took 5 bases from V and 7 from J, leaving 8 bases between them. In nucleotides, the CDR3 is TGTGCCAGCAGTTATCAGGGTGGCTACACCTTC. Protein product: CASSYQGGYTF.

The V gene is TRBV19, the J gene TRBJ1-1; weak D call: TRBD1 (6 bases). The CDR3 consists of 17 residues. V lost 3 bases to trimming and J lost 2 bases, with 19 bases between them. From germline, CDR1 is LNHDA and CDR2 SQIVND (reference sequence). The CDR3 region is CASSIGVGGRRNTEAFF. DNA of the CDR3: TGTGCCAGTAGTATCGGCGTGGGGGGGCGCAGAAACACTGAAGCTTTCTTT.

The V and J genes are TRBV27 and TRBJ1-1; D is unclear. The germline V and J ends were trimmed by 2 bases and 4 bases, with 8 bases remaining between them. The CDR3 totals 13 residues. The germline V gene has CDR1 MNHEY and CDR2 SMNVEV (reference sequence). The DNA for the CDR3 is TGTGCCAGCAGTTTAAACGGAGGCACTGAAGCTTTCTTT. Translating gives CASSLNGGTEAFF.

The chain recombines TRBV25-1 with TRBJ2-1, with 8 bases identical to TRBD2. The germline gives CDR1 MGHDK, CDR2 SYGVNS. V was pared by 5 bases and J by 9 bases, with 12 bases of the junction left unmatched. CDR3 length: 15 residues. CDR3 sequence (DNA): TGTGCCAGCAGTCCTTTCGGAGCGGGAGTGGGTGAGCAGTTCTTC. This gives the protein CASSPFGAGVGEQFF.